The clone carrying this T cell receptor beta chain was observed a handful of times. What it recognizes is unknown. This record belongs to a study of response to subunit inactivated influenza vaccine. Overall study findings and caveats: Authors proposed each seasonal influenza vaccination draws in few new T cells.

The V segment lost 2 bases and the J segment 4 bases; nucleotides outside the gene matches: 11. CDR1 is ENHRY, CDR2 SYGVKD, per germline. This CDR3 spans 17 amino acids. TCRdb re-called the RT-PCR reads through MiXCR, storing one row per CDR3 protein. In the table there are approximately 520,000 distinct CDR3 sequences, roughly 25% of which are singletons. The material was CD4+ T cells sorted from PBMCs, obtained about 5 days after vaccination. This receptor was obtained from a man aged 45-60 years who received an inactivated influenza vaccine. This chain joins TRBV10-3 and TRBJ1-2; the match to TRBD1 covers 9 bases. CDR3 sequence (DNA): TGTGCCATCAGTGAGGGGACAGGGAGTTGGACGAGCTATGGCTACACCTTC. Encoded protein: CAISEGTGSWTSYGYTF.